The 28 T cell receptor beta chains reported below all come from one sample, sequenced in a study of blood T cells in healthy people across ages. With a J-beta primer mix and a sample-barcoded 5' primer, a second PCR ran about 7 to 11 cycles. One entry per CDR3 protein, called by TCRdb with MiXCR from the 5' RACE reads. The data hold 1,800,000 or so distinct CDR3 sequences, with about two fifths observed a single time. Sequencing used blood. The receptors were sampled from a human donor in good health.

This clonotype was seen many times. The chain has TRBV15 and TRBJ2-1; 7 bases map to TRBD1. The germline gives CDR1 LNHNV, CDR2 YYDKDF (reference sequence). This CDR3 has 11 amino acids. The junction had 5 bases not matched to a gene; V was cut back by 4 bases and J by 14 bases. The CDR3 coding sequence is TGTGCCACCAGCAATGGACAGGAGGAGTTCTTC. Its protein is CATSNGQEEFF.

This sequence joins TRBV25-1 and TRBJ2-3; D remains unclear. The CDR3 runs to 15 residues. CDR1 and CDR2 from the germline V gene are MGHDK and SYGVNS. The V end was cut by 1 base, the J end by 4 bases, with 12 bases between. The CDR3 bases are TGTGCCAGCAGTGAATCGAAGGGCGTTTCAGATACGCAGTATTTT. Translating it yields CASSESKGVSDTQYF.

This clonotype appeared a few times. This chain links TRBV5-5 with TRBJ2-7, with TRBD1 identical over 8 bases. The CDR3 consists of 15 residues. Looked up from germline, CDR1 is SGHKS and CDR2 is YYEKEE (reference sequence). V was clipped by 4 bases and J by 2 bases; unmatched bases: 8. The CDR3 DNA sequence: TGTGCCAGCAGCATCGGGACAGGCGGTACCTACGAGCAGTACTTC. The encoded protein is CASSIGTGGTYEQYF.

A note on this clonotype: One end of the junction fails to match germline, which may point to a read error. This chain connects TRBV7-7 to TRBJ2-1; the D is unclear. Germline CDR1 SSHAT, CDR2 FNYEAQ (reference sequence). The CDR3 totals 15 residues. CDR3 loop: CASSLARTTNNEQFF. CDR3 DNA sequence: TGTGCTAGCAGCTTAGCACGAACCACGAACAATGAGCAGTTCTTC.

A few counts support this clonotype. The chain links TRBV6-1 to TRBJ2-4; D may correspond to TRBD1 or TRBD2 (5 bases each). The end of the DNA is better explained by TRBJ2-7, so the J call may be wrong. The V gene's germline CDR1 is MNHNS and CDR2 SASEGT. The CDR3 extends over 14 amino acids. The CDR3 DNA reads as TGTGCCAGCAGTGAGGGACCCGCTGTAAACGAGCAGTACTTC. Protein product: CASSEGPAVNEQYF.

The chain carries TRBV20-1 and TRBJ2-7, with a tentative D call TRBD2 (6 bases). The CDR3 covers 15 residues. Germline lookup yields CDR1 DFQATT and CDR2 SNEGSKA (reference sequence). V dropped 0 bases and J dropped 4 bases, with 16 bases sitting between them. The CDR3 coding sequence is TGCAGTGCTAGAGATCCGAGAGGAGGGAGGTACGAGCAGTACTTC. Translation gives CSARDPRGGRYEQYF.

The chain combines TRBV7-9 with TRBJ2-3, with a weak D call TRBD2 (5 bases). The germline gives CDR1 SEHNR, CDR2 FQNEAQ (reference sequence). CDR3 length: 15 residues. V lost 5 bases and J 4 bases, leaving 16 bases between the germline ends. Here the CDR3 reads CASSPIAYSSDTQYF. The CDR3 coding sequence is TGTGCCAGCAGCCCTATAGCGTACAGCTCAGATACGCAGTATTTT.

This chain's CDR3 is CASSLMDPRETQYF. The CDR3 DNA reads TGTGCCAGCAGCTTAATGGACCCACGAGAGACCCAGTACTTC. The chain employs TRBV5-6 and TRBJ2-5; D ambiguous. The V gene lost 2 bases and the J gene lost 4 bases, with 12 bases spanning the gap. The CDR3 loop spans 14 amino acids. Germline assignment: CDR1 SGHDT and CDR2 YYEEEE.

The rearrangement links TRBV27 to TRBJ2-1; 9 positions agree with TRBD1. CDR3 length equals 16 residues. V dropped 3 bases and J dropped 5; count of bases not matched to a gene: 8. Germline CDR1 is MNHEY and CDR2 is SMNVEV (reference sequence). CDR3 sequence reads: CASSFLGTGKDNEQFF. The CDR3 DNA follows: TGTGCCAGCAGTTTCCTCGGGACAGGGAAAGACAATGAGCAGTTCTTC.

This clonotype occurred a few times. The chain employs TRBV18 and TRBJ2-5; 7 bases match TRBD1. The germline gives CDR1 KGHSH, CDR2 LQKENI. The V gene end was trimmed by 6 bases and the J gene end by 5 bases; junction bases not matched to a gene: 12. This CDR3 spans 15 amino acids. In DNA form, the CDR3 reads TGTGCCAGCTCGACTCGCACAGGGGTTGGCGAGACCCAGTACTTC. Translating it yields CASSTRTGVGETQYF.

The gene calls are TRBV20-1 and TRBJ1-5; weak D call: TRBD1 (6 bases). The germline CDR1 and CDR2 sequences are DFQATT and SNEGSKA (reference sequence). V was pared by 6 bases and J by 0 bases, with 15 bases between. The CDR3 length is 15 residues. CDR3 protein: CSARGQLYSNQPQHF. For the CDR3, the DNA is TGCAGTGCCCGTGGACAGCTCTATAGCAATCAGCCCCAGCATTTT.

The rearrangement uses TRBV20-1 and TRBJ2-1, with a tentative D call TRBD2 (5 bases). This CDR3 contains 15 residues. Germline CDR1 reads DFQATT; CDR2 reads SNEGSKA (reference sequence). The V end lost 3 bases, the J end lost 4 bases, and 16 bases lay between the germline ends. DNA of the CDR3: TGCAGTGCTAGTCGCGGACTCCGGACGTACAATGAGCAGTTCTTC. This codes for CSASRGLRTYNEQFF.

There are a few counts of this clonotype. The V call is TRBV5-1, the J call TRBJ2-5, with 9 bases matching TRBD2. The DNA end is a closer match to TRBJ2-7, so the J assignment may be wrong. Germline values: CDR1 SGHRS, CDR2 YFSETQ. The CDR3 is made up of 15 amino acids. The CDR3 loop is CASSLIAGAYYEQYF. The CDR3 DNA reads as TGCGCCAGCAGCCTCATAGCGGGGGCCTACTACGAGCAGTACTTC.

This clonotype came up a few times. This sequence joins TRBV4-3 and TRBJ2-3; TRBD1 matches at 8 bases. Germline CDR1 reads LGHNA; CDR2 reads YSLEER. Trimming cost V 1 base and J 7 bases; bases outside gene matches: 7. The CDR3 consists of 15 residues. The CDR3 protein is CASSQGGQGRYTQYF. The CDR3, as DNA: TGCGCCAGCAGCCAAGGAGGACAGGGTCGGTATACGCAGTATTTT.

This clonotype was seen a handful of times. V is TRBV27 and J is TRBJ2-5; TRBD2 aligns across 10 bases. Germline assignment: CDR1 MNHEY and CDR2 SMNVEV (reference sequence). This CDR3 contains 14 residues. The V gene end was trimmed by 5 bases and the J gene end by 5 bases; junction bases not matched to a gene: 5. CDR3 coding DNA: TGTGCCAGCAGTAGCGGGGGGGCCTTGGAGACCCAGTACTTC. The encoded protein is CASSSGGALETQYF.

This clonotype has only a few counts. The rearrangement joins TRBV5-1 to TRBJ2-3, with D possibly being TRBD1 or TRBD2 (5 bases each). Germline V CDR1 and CDR2: SGHRS, YFSETQ. The CDR3 runs to 14 residues. The ends were cut back, 5 bases at V and 3 bases at J, with 13 bases in the middle. CDR3: CASREGPGTDTQYF. In DNA, the CDR3 is TGCGCCAGCAGAGAGGGGCCCGGAACAGATACGCAGTATTTT. Complete variable domain (other parts from reference TRBV5-1 and TRBJ2-3): KAGVTQTPRYLIKTRGQQVTLSCSPISGHRSVSWYQQTPGQGLQFLFEYFSETQRNKGNFPGRFSGRQFSNSRSEMNVSTLELGDSALYLCASREGPGTDTQYFGPGTRLTVL.

V gene TRBV6-2 or TRBV6-3 combines with J gene TRBJ1-6, with D perhaps TRBD1 (5 bases). Germline V gene data show CDR1 as MNHEY and CDR2 as SVGEGT. This CDR3 contains 17 residues. V lost 5 bases to trimming and J lost 7 bases, with 21 bases between them. This chain's CDR3 is CASSPEVRQGRNSPLHF. The CDR3 DNA is TGTGCCAGCAGTCCCGAGGTTCGGCAGGGTAGGAATTCACCCCTCCACTTT.

This clonotype has a handful of counts. This chain uses TRBV15 with TRBJ2-3; 8 nucleotides agree with TRBD1. The CDR3 has 12 amino acids. Germline V gene sequence: CDR1 LNHNV, CDR2 YYDKDF (reference sequence). J gave up 14 bases and V 6 bases, and 10 bases lay outside the gene matches. The CDR3 DNA follows: TGTGCCACCAGACGCCGAGACAGGGGAACGTATTTT. Translating it yields CATRRRDRGTYF.

There are a few counts of this clonotype. This chain connects TRBV12-3 or TRBV12-4 to TRBJ2-4, with D uncertain. The CDR3 has 11 residues. V lost 8 bases and J lost 13, with 15 bases in between. The CDR3 bases are TGTGCCAGCGGTACGGCCCTGGAGCAGTACTTC. This translates into CASGTALEQYF.

The rearrangement joins TRBV27 to TRBJ2-1; TRBD2 might be the D (6 bases). CDR1 and CDR2 (germline): MNHEY, SMNVEV (reference sequence). CDR3 length: 13 residues. The V gene lost 6 bases and the J gene lost 9 bases, with 15 bases spanning the gap. The CDR3 DNA reads TGTGCCAGCAGACCCCAAAGGGGAGGTGAGCAGTTCTTC. As protein: CASRPQRGGEQFF.

The gene calls are TRBV6-6 and TRBJ2-7; weak D call: TRBD1 (6 bases). The CDR3 sequence is 13 residues long. V shed 6 bases and J shed 7 bases, with 16 bases lying between them. CDR1 and CDR2 from the germline V gene are MNHNY and SVGAGI (reference sequence). CDR3 region: CASSHQGTREQYF. CDR3 DNA: TGTGCCAGCAGCCACCAGGGGACGAGAGAGCAGTACTTC.

The chain has TRBV20-1 and TRBJ2-7; 7 nucleotides agree with TRBD2. Germline V gives CDR1 DFQATT, CDR2 SNEGSKA (reference sequence). The CDR3 runs 13 residues. The ends lost 1 base at V and 5 bases at J; junction bases unmatched: 5. The CDR3 protein is CSARAGTIDEQYF. In DNA form, the CDR3 reads TGCAGTGCTAGAGCCGGGACTATTGACGAGCAGTACTTC.

In nucleotides, the CDR3 is TGTGCCACCAGCAGAGAATGGGGCAACTCCTACAATGAGCAGTTCTTC. It is translated as CATSREWGNSYNEQFF. The V call is TRBV15, the J call TRBJ2-1; perhaps TRBD1 as D (5 bases). The length of the CDR3 is 16 residues. The germline V gene has CDR1 LNHNV and CDR2 YYDKDF (reference sequence). V was cut by 0 bases and J by 0 bases, with 9 bases left in between.

The chain couples TRBV6-1 to TRBJ2-2; D not certain. This CDR3 contains 14 residues. In germline, CDR1 is MNHNS, CDR2 SASEGT. V was shortened by 8 bases and J by 1 base, with 11 bases between the two germline ends. The CDR3 sequence is CASGSQWNTGELFF. The CDR3 bases are TGTGCCAGCGGATCTCAGTGGAACACCGGGGAGCTGTTTTTT.

The chain combines TRBV7-8 with TRBJ2-5; 8 positions match TRBD2. Looked up from germline, CDR1 is SGHVS and CDR2 is FQNEAQ. The CDR3 has 16 residues. V gave up 5 bases and J gave up 6 bases; unmatched junction bases: 14. CDR3 in DNA: TGTGCCAGCAGCCCACGACGGACTAGCACGGTGCAGACCCAGTACTTC. Protein: CASSPRRTSTVQTQYF. The variable domain in full, completed from reference TRBV7-8 and TRBJ2-5, reads GAGVSQSPRYKVAKRGQDVALRCDPISGHVSLFWYQQALGQGPEFLTYFQNEAQLDKSGLPSDRFFAERPEGSVSTLKIQRTQQEDSAVYLCASSPRRTSTVQTQYFGPGTRLLVL.

This clonotype was detected a few times. J is TRBJ1-1 and V is TRBV20-1; TRBD1 might be the D (5 bases). The CDR3 is 13 residues long. From germline, CDR1 is DFQATT and CDR2 SNEGSKA (reference sequence). V was trimmed by 4 bases and J by 8 bases, leaving 17 bases between them. The CDR3, as DNA: TGCAGTGCTAAGCGTGGGGGATGGGAGGAAGCTTTCTTT. Its protein is CSAKRGGWEEAFF.

This clonotype was observed a handful of times. The chain combines TRBV7-9 with TRBJ2-7; weak D call: TRBD1 (6 bases). The germline V gene encodes CDR1 SEHNR and CDR2 FQNEAQ (reference sequence). This CDR3 contains 19 residues. V lost 5 bases and J 3 bases, leaving 29 bases between the germline ends. The CDR3 sequence: CASSDPAFSTGSLFYEQYF. The CDR3, as DNA: TGTGCCAGCAGCGACCCGGCTTTTTCCACAGGGTCCCTTTTCTACGAGCAGTACTTC.

The J gene is TRBJ1-2, the V gene TRBV6-5; D not certain. The CDR3 contains 18 residues. The germline V gene has CDR1 MNHEY and CDR2 SVGAGI. V lost 5 bases and J 1 base, leaving 23 bases between the germline ends. The CDR3 sequence: CASSHQDGLHDFNYGYTF. CDR3 nucleotide sequence: TGTGCCAGCAGTCACCAGGATGGGCTGCACGACTTTAACTATGGCTACACCTTC.